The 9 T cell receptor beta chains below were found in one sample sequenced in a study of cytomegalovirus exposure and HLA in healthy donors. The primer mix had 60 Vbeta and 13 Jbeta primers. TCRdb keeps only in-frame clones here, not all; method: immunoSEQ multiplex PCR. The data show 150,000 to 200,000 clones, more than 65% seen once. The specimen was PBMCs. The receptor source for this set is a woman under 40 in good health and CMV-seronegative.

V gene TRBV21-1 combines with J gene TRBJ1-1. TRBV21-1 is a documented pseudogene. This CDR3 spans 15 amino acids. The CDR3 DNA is TGTGCCAGCAGCAAAAGGGCATCAGGGAGGACTGAAGCTTTCTTT. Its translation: CASSKRASGRTEAFF.

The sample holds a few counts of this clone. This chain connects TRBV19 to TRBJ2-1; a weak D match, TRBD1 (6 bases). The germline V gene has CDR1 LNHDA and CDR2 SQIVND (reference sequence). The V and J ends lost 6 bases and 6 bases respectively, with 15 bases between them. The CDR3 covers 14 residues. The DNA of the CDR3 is TGTGCCAGTAGGGTCCAGGGGACGGCCAATGAGCAGTTCTTC. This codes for CASRVQGTANEQFF.

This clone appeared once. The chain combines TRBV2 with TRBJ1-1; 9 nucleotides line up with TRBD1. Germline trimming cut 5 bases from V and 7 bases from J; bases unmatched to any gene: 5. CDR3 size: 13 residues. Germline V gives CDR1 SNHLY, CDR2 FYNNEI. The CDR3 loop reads CASSRQGVGEAFF. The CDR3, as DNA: TGTGCCAGCAGTAGACAGGGGGTTGGTGAAGCTTTCTTT.

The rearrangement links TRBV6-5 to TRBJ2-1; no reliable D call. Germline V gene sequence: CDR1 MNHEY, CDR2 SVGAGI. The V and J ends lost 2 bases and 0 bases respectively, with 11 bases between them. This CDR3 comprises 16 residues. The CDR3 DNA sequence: TGTGCCAGCAGTTACGGCGGCGGCGACTCCTACAATGAGCAGTTCTTC. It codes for CASSYGGGDSYNEQFF.

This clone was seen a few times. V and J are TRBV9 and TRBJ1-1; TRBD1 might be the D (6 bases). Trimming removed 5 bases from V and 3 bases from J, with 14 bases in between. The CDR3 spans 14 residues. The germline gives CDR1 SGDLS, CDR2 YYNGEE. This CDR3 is CASSQSRQDTEAFF. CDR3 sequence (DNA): TGTGCCAGCAGTCAGAGCAGACAGGACACTGAAGCTTTCTTT.

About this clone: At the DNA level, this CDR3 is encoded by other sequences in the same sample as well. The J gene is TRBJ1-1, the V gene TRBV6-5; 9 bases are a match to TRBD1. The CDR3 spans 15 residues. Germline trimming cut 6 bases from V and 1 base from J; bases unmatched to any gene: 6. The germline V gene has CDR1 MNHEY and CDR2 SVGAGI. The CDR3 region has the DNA TGTGCCAGCAGACCCCCGGACAGGGGGAACACTGAAGCTTTCTTT. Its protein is CASRPPDRGNTEAFF.

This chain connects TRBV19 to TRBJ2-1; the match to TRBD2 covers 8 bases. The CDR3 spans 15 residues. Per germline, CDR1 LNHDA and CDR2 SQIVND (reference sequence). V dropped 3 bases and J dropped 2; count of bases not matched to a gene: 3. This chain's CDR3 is CASSITSGTYNEQFF. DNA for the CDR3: TGTGCCAGTAGTATTACTAGCGGAACCTACAATGAGCAGTTCTTC.

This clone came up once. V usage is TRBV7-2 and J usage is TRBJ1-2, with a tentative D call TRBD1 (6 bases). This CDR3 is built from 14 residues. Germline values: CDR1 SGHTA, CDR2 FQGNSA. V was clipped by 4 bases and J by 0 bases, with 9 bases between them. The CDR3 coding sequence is TGTGCCAGCAGCTCCCGGACAGCTAACTATGGCTACACCTTC. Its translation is CASSSRTANYGYTF.

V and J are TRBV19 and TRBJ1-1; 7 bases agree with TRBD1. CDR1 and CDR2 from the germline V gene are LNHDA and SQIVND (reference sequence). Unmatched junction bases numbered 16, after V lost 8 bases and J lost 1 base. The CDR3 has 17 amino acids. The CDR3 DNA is TGTGCCAGTGGCCTAGACAGGGACGCTTGGGCGAACACTGAAGCTTTCTTT. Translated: CASGLDRDAWANTEAFF. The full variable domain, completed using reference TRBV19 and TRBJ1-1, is DGGITQSPKYLFRKEGQNVTLSCEQNLNHDAMYWYRQDPGQGLRLIYYSQIVNDFQKGDIAEGYSVSREKKESFPLTVTSAQKNPTAFYLCASGLDRDAWANTEAFFGQGTRLTVV.